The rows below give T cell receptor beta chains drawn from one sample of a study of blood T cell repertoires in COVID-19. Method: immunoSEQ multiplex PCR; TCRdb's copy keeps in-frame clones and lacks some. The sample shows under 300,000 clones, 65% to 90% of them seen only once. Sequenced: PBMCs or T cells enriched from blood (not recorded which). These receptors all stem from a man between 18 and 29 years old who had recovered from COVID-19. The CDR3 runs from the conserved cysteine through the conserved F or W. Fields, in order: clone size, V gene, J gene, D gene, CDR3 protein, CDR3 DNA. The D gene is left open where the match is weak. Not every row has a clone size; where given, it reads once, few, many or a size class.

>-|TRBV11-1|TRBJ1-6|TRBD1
CASSGQGGASPLHF
TGTGCCAGCAGCGGACAGGGGGGAGCTTCACCCCTCCACTTT
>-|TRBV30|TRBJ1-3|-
CAWTDSYMGTIYF
TGTGCCTGGACCGACAGCTATATGGGCACCATATATTTT
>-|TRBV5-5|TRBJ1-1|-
CASSLKPGSMNTEAFF
TGTGCCAGCAGCTTGAAGCCAGGCTCAATGAACACTGAAGCTTTCTTT
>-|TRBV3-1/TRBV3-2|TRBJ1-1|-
CASSQGVTEAFF
TGTGCCAGCAGCCAAGGAGTGACTGAAGCTTTCTTT
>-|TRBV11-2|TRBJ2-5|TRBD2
CASGPMTSGSETQYF
TGTGCCAGCGGACCTATGACTAGCGGGAGTGAGACCCAGTACTTC
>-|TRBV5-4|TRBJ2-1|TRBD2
CASSLSSGIIGEQFF
TGTGCCAGCAGCTTGTCTAGCGGGATTATTGGTGAGCAGTTCTTC
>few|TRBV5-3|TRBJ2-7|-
CASPRNYEQYF
TGTGCCAGCCCTAGAAACTACGAGCAGTACTTC
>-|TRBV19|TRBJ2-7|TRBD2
CASSLVLMAGGSEQYF
TGTGCCAGTAGTTTGGTCCTAATGGCGGGAGGGAGCGAGCAGTACTTC
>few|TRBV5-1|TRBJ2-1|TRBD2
CASSLHTSGSYNEQFF
TGCGCCAGCAGCTTGCACACTAGCGGCTCCTACAATGAGCAGTTCTTC
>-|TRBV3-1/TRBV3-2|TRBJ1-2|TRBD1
CASSQFTTGGYGYTF
TGTGCCAGCAGCCAATTTACGACAGGGGGATATGGCTACACCTTC
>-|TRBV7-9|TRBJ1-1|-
CASSPGQGTIPTEAFF
TGTGCCAGCAGCCCGGGACAAGGTACGATACCCACTGAAGCTTTCTTT
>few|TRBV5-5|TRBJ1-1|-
CASSFGRGNTEAFF
TGTGCCAGCAGCTTCGGGAGGGGGAACACTGAAGCTTTCTTT
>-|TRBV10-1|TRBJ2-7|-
CASSNPTGEQYF
TGCGCCAGCTCTAACCCGACGGGCGAGCAGTACTTC
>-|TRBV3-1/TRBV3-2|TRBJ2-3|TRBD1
CATRDRGGTDTQYF
TGTGCCACCAGGGACAGGGGTGGCACAGATACGCAGTATTTT
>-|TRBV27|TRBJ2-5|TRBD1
CASSLSTGARETQYF
TGTGCCAGCAGTTTATCGACAGGGGCTAGGGAGACCCAGTACTTC
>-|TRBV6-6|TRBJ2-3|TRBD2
CASSRTSGRGEGTQYF
TGTGCCAGCAGTCGGACTAGCGGGAGGGGAGAGGGGACGCAGTATTTT
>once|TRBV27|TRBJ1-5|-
CASSPHVTAPYSNQPQHF
TGTGCCAGCAGTCCCCACGTGACAGCCCCTTATAGCAATCAGCCCCAGCATTTT
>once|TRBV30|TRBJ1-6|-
CAWSRQLPSPLHF
TGTGCCTGGAGTAGACAGCTCCCTTCACCCCTTCACTTT
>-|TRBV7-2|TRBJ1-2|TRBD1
CASSYQGQGNGYTF
TGTGCCAGCAGCTACCAGGGACAGGGGAATGGCTACACCTTC
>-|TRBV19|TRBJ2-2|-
CASSPREYTGELFF
TGTGCCAGTAGTCCCCGAGAATACACCGGGGAGCTGTTTTTT
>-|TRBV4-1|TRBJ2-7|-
CASSQEGLKFYEQYF
TGCGCCAGCAGCCAAGAGGGCCTGAAGTTCTACGAGCAGTACTTC
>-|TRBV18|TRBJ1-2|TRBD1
CASSPPSQGAGIGYTF
TGTGCCAGCTCACCACCGTCACAGGGGGCAGGTATTGGCTACACCTTC
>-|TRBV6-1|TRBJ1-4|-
CASSEALPGRGYEKLFF
TGTGCCAGCAGTGAAGCGCTCCCGGGCAGGGGCTATGAAAAACTGTTTTTT
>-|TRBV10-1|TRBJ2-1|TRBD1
CASSSGTGYPEQFF
TGCGCCAGCAGTTCCGGGACAGGGTATCCCGAGCAGTTCTTC
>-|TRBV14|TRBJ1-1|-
CASSQAFMGDTEAFF
TGTGCCAGCAGCCAGGCCTTTATGGGAGACACTGAAGCTTTCTTT
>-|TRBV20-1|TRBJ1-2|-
CSASQPGTYGYTF
TGCAGTGCTAGTCAGCCAGGCACCTATGGCTACACCTTC
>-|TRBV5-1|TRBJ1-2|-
CASSPQDSPLGYTF
TGCGCCAGCAGCCCGCAGGACAGTCCTCTGGGCTACACCTTC
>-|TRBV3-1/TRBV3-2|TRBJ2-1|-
CASSQDATSGGYNEQFF
TGTGCCAGCAGCCAAGACGCGACATCCGGGGGCTACAATGAGCAGTTCTTC
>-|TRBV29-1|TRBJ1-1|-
CSVELQGNTEAFF
TGCAGCGTTGAGCTACAGGGGAACACTGAAGCTTTCTTT
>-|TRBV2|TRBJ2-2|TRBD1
CASSATQGSGELFF
TGTGCCAGCAGCGCAACACAGGGGTCCGGGGAGCTGTTTTTT
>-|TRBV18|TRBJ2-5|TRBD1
CASSPGTEQETQYF
TGTGCCAGCTCACCAGGGACAGAACAAGAGACCCAGTACTTC
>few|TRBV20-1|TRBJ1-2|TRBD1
CSASSRGGEYGYTF
TGCAGTGCTAGTTCGAGAGGGGGCGAGTATGGCTACACCTTC
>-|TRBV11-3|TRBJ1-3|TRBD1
CASNLGTGDSGNTIYF
TGTGCCAGCAACCTAGGGACAGGAGACTCTGGAAACACCATATATTTT
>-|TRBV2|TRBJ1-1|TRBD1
CASIRTGGNTEAFF
TGTGCCAGCATTCGTACAGGGGGTAACACTGAAGCTTTCTTT
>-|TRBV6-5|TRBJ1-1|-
CASSYSATGYSTEAFF
TGTGCCAGCAGTTACTCGGCTACAGGGTACAGCACTGAAGCTTTCTTT